This T cell receptor beta chain comes out of a study of shared clonotypes between healthy human individuals. Study background: Donor composition was a couple of women and a few men, aged 18 to 49.

Study results and limitations: Sequencing depth was a factor that was expected to affect clonotype sharing among donors.

V trimming: 2 bases; J trimming: 2 bases; junction bases outside the gene matches: 9. This CDR3 spans 17 amino acids. From germline, CDR1 is SGHVS and CDR2 FNYEAQ. The donors were all Caucasian adults (living in Nashville, Tennessee). Naive CD45RA+ and memory CD45RA-negative subsets were split from CD4+ cells. Sequencing used immunoSEQ multiplex PCR; TCRdb keeps in-frame clones, though not all of them. The sample includes about 1.4 million clones, about 96% of them seen just once. As to this clone: What it recognizes is unknown.

Sequences were obtained from naive CD4+ T cells sorted from blood. Sample subset: CD45RA+ positively selected. The chain is built from TRBV7-6 and TRBJ2-3; 8 bases agree with TRBD1. This clonotype was obtained from a man aged 30-40 years in good health. The CDR3 DNA follows: TGTGCCAGCAGCTTACCAAAACAGGGGGGTGTCACAGATACGCAGTATTTT. It encodes CASSLPKQGGVTDTQYF.